The 21 T cell receptor beta chains in this list originate from one sample, sequenced in a study of shared clonotypes between healthy human individuals. The protocol was immunoSEQ multiplex PCR, while the TCRdb copy is restricted to in-frame clones and leaves out a portion. The sample has approximately 530,000 clones; about 96% are singletons. The sequenced sample consisted of naive CD4+ T cells sorted from blood. Subset in this sample: CD45RA+ positively selected. The receptors here all came from a woman under 40 in good health.

The chain uses TRBV11-1 and TRBJ2-5; D is perhaps TRBD1 or TRBD2 (5 bases each). V lost 5 bases and J 5 bases, leaving 18 bases between the germline ends. Germline-derived CDR1 and CDR2 are SGHAT and FQDESV (reference sequence). This CDR3 has 15 residues. CDR3 in amino acids: CASSRRDVRPETQYF. For the CDR3, the DNA is TGTGCCAGCAGCCGACGGGACGTACGTCCCGAGACCCAGTACTTC.

Only a few counts were recorded for this clone. This chain joins TRBV28 and TRBJ1-2; the match to TRBD1 covers 10 bases. The V segment lost 6 bases and the J segment 8 bases; nucleotides outside the gene matches: 9. Germline loops: CDR1 MDHEN, CDR2 SYDVKM. The CDR3 has 14 amino acids. The CDR3 reads CASSVTGTGVGYTF. The DNA of the CDR3 is TGTGCCAGCAGCGTCACCGGGACAGGGGTCGGCTACACCTTC.

J is TRBJ1-1 and V is TRBV28, with 8 bases that match TRBD1. Germline loops: CDR1 MDHEN, CDR2 SYDVKM. The CDR3 length is 14 residues. The J segment lost 9 bases and the V segment lost 6 bases, leaving 12 bases of the junction unmatched. CDR3 region: CASSIATGAVKAFF. CDR3 nucleotide sequence: TGTGCCAGCAGCATAGCGACAGGGGCCGTAAAAGCTTTCTTT.

V gene TRBV27 combines with J gene TRBJ2-1, with D possibly matching TRBD2 (6 bases). This CDR3 is built from 17 residues. Germline V CDR1 and CDR2: MNHEY, SMNVEV (reference sequence). With 3 bases removed from V and 1 base from J, the gap between germline ends came to 16 bases. Here the CDR3 reads CASSFRAGWGSYNEQFF. The CDR3 DNA sequence: TGTGCCAGCAGTTTCCGGGCGGGGTGGGGGTCCTACAATGAGCAGTTCTTC.

The gene calls are TRBV28 and TRBJ2-7; a possible D gene is TRBD2 (7 bases). CDR1 MDHEN and CDR2 SYDVKM come from the germline V gene. This CDR3 spans 15 amino acids. V was shortened by 3 bases and J by 3 bases, with 15 bases between the two germline ends. The CDR3 sequence is CASSLGGARHYEQYF. The CDR3 DNA sequence: TGTGCCAGCAGTTTGGGGGGGGCGCGCCACTACGAGCAGTACTTC. The full variable domain, rest sourced from reference TRBV28 and TRBJ2-7, is DVKVTQSSRYLVKRTGEKVFLECVQDMDHENMFWYRQDPGLGLRLIYFSYDVKMKEKGDIPEGYSVSREKKERFSLILESASTNQTSMYLCASSLGGARHYEQYFGPGTRLTVT.

The chain employs TRBV5-4 and TRBJ2-1; 11 bases map to TRBD2. The CDR3 is made up of 18 amino acids. Germline loops: CDR1 SGHNT, CDR2 YYREEE (reference sequence). Trimming removed 0 bases from V and 2 bases from J; junction bases left unmatched: 7. The chain's CDR3 is CASSLDGSGLAAYNEQFF. CDR3 bases: TGTGCCAGCAGCTTGGATGGCTCGGGACTAGCGGCCTACAATGAGCAGTTCTTC.

The gene calls are TRBV21-1 and TRBJ2-2; no check of the table's D call, TRBD2, against the DNA was made. TRBV21-1 is a pseudogene. There are 18 residues in the CDR3. The CDR3 is CASSKVSCGSLSTGELFF. CDR3 nucleotides: TGTGCCAGCAGCAAAGTCAGTTGTGGGAGCCTTTCCACCGGGGAGCTGTTTTTT.

This clone has just one count. The CDR3 loop reads CASSGGPGQLNNEQFF. The CDR3 DNA sequence: TGTGCCAGCAGTGGGGGGCCGGGACAGCTAAACAATGAGCAGTTCTTC. The chain joins TRBV28 to TRBJ2-1, with D perhaps matching TRBD1 (7 bases). The CDR3 is 16 residues long. The V and J ends lost 5 bases and 5 bases respectively, with 19 bases between them. CDR1 is MDHEN, CDR2 SYDVKM, per germline.

The CDR3 protein is CASSLMGLTYEQYF. CDR3 sequence (DNA): TGTGCCAGCAGTTTGATGGGTCTTACCTACGAGCAGTACTTC. The chain employs TRBV28 and TRBJ2-7; no clear D gene. Trimming took off 3 bases at V and 2 bases at J, with 11 bases between the two ends. This CDR3 spans 14 amino acids. The germline CDR1 and CDR2 sequences are MDHEN and SYDVKM.

V is TRBV18 and J is TRBJ2-6; D may be TRBD2 (6 bases). Germline V gives CDR1 KGHSH, CDR2 LQKENI. V dropped 3 bases and J dropped 2 bases, with 17 bases sitting between them. This CDR3 is built from 18 residues. The CDR3 DNA follows: TGTGCCAGCTCACCTCAGGGTAGCGGAGAAACTGGGGCCAACGTCCTGACTTTC. This translates into CASSPQGSGETGANVLTF.

The V call is TRBV27, the J call TRBJ2-5; TRBD1 might be the D (5 bases). The J call may be mistaken, given a closer DNA end match to TRBJ2-7. The CDR3 contains 13 residues. CDR1 is MNHEY, CDR2 SMNVEV, per germline (reference sequence). The DNA of the CDR3 is TGTGCCAGCAGGCAGACAGCTTCCTACGAGCAGTACTTC. This sequence encodes CASRQTASYEQYF.

J is TRBJ2-5 and V is TRBV25-1, with D perhaps matching TRBD2 (5 bases). V lost 6 bases to trimming and J lost 5 bases, with 16 bases between them. The CDR3 contains 14 residues. Germline CDR1 MGHDK, CDR2 SYGVNS. CDR3 loop: CASSPDREWETQYF. In nucleotides, the CDR3 is TGTGCCAGCAGCCCCGACCGGGAATGGGAGACCCAGTACTTC.

J is TRBJ2-7 and V is TRBV2, with TRBD2 matching 14 bases. Germline values: CDR1 SNHLY, CDR2 FYNNEI. This CDR3 is 14 amino acids long. The V segment lost 6 bases and the J segment 3 bases; nucleotides outside the gene matches: 1. The CDR3 sequence is CASRTSGRGYEQYF. The CDR3 nucleotides are TGTGCCAGCAGGACTAGCGGGAGGGGCTACGAGCAGTACTTC.

This sequence joins TRBV19 and TRBJ2-5; D call uncertain. This CDR3 spans 13 amino acids. CDR1 is LNHDA and CDR2 is SQIVND in the germline V gene (reference sequence). V was trimmed by 2 bases and J by 5 bases, leaving 9 bases between them. The CDR3 spells CASSIKGSETQYF. The CDR3 nucleotides are TGTGCCAGTAGTATAAAGGGCTCGGAGACCCAGTACTTC.

This rearrangement joins TRBV28 to TRBJ1-5, with a possible D match to TRBD1 (5 bases). The CDR3 contains 17 residues. CDR1 MDHEN and CDR2 SYDVKM come from the germline V gene. The V gene lost 0 bases and the J gene lost 2 bases, with 14 bases spanning the gap. The CDR3 region is CASSLWRGDSRNQPQHF. The DNA of the CDR3 is TGTGCCAGCAGTTTATGGAGGGGCGACAGCCGCAATCAGCCCCAGCATTTT.

This chain connects TRBV27 to TRBJ1-2; a weak D match, TRBD1 (5 bases). Germline CDR1 reads MNHEY; CDR2 reads SMNVEV (reference sequence). Trimming shortened V by 2 bases and J by 1 base, and 5 bases separated the two germline ends. The CDR3 has 13 amino acids. CDR3 sequence: CASSLGGNYGYTF. CDR3 nucleotide sequence: TGTGCCAGCAGTTTAGGGGGTAACTATGGCTACACCTTC.

V usage is TRBV18 and J usage is TRBJ1-5; TRBD1 aligns across 7 bases. The CDR3 totals 14 residues. From germline, CDR1 is KGHSH and CDR2 LQKENI. V lost 4 bases to trimming and J lost 4 bases; unmatched junction nucleotides: 4. This CDR3 is CASSLGTENQPQHF. CDR3 DNA: TGTGCCAGCTCACTAGGGACAGAGAATCAGCCCCAGCATTTT.

The chain employs TRBV4-2 and TRBJ1-5; no firm D call. Germline CDR1 is LGHNA and CDR2 is YNFKEQ. The CDR3 sequence is 15 residues long. Between the trimmed V and J ends, which lost 3 bases and 2 bases, there was a span of 11 bases. CDR3 sequence reads: CASSQDPSGNQPQHF. The DNA for the CDR3 is TGTGCCAGCAGCCAGGACCCAAGCGGCAATCAGCCCCAGCATTTT.

This chain connects TRBV6-5 to TRBJ2-5, with D unclear. Germline V gene data show CDR1 as MNHEY and CDR2 as SVGAGI. The CDR3 is made up of 14 amino acids. The V end lost 4 bases, the J end lost 2 bases, and 11 bases lay between the germline ends. CDR3: CASSFSSLQETQYF. DNA of the CDR3: TGTGCCAGCAGTTTTTCAAGTCTTCAAGAGACCCAGTACTTC.

The chain joins TRBV19 to TRBJ2-3; D gene uncertain. V lost 1 base and J lost 2, with 13 bases in between. The CDR3 consists of 16 residues. Germline V CDR1 and CDR2: LNHDA, SQIVND (reference sequence). This chain's CDR3 is CASSIGSHRLTDTQYF. The CDR3, as DNA: TGTGCCAGTAGTATAGGGTCCCACCGTCTCACAGATACGCAGTATTTT. Variable domain in full (rest from reference TRBV19 and TRBJ2-3): DGGITQSPKYLFRKEGQNVTLSCEQNLNHDAMYWYRQDPGQGLRLIYYSQIVNDFQKGDIAEGYSVSREKKESFPLTVTSAQKNPTAFYLCASSIGSHRLTDTQYFGPGTRLTVL.

The genes are TRBV6-1 and TRBJ1-2; D is uncertain. CDR1 is MNHNS and CDR2 is SASEGT in the germline V gene. Trimming stripped 8 bases from V and 5 bases from J, with 21 bases between. The CDR3 is 15 residues long. The CDR3: CASSSSRQGPYGYTF. CDR3 bases: TGTGCCAGCTCGTCGTCCCGACAAGGTCCGTATGGCTACACCTTC.